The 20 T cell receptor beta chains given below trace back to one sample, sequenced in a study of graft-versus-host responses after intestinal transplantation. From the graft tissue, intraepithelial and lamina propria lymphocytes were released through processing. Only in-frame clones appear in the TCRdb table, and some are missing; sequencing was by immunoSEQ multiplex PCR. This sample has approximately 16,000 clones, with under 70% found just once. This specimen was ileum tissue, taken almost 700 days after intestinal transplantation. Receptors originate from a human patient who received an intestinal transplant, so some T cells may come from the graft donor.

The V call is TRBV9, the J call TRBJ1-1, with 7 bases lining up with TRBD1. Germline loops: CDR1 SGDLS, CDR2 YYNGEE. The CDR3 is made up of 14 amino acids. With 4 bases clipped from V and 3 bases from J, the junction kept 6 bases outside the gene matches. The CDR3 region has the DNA TGTGCCAGCAGCACCCGACAGGGTGACACTGAAGCTTTCTTT. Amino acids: CASSTRQGDTEAFF.

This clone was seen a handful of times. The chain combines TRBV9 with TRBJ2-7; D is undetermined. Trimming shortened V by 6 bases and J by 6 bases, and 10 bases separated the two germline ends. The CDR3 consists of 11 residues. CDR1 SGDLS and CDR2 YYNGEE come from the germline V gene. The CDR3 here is CASTLPGEQYF. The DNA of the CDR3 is TGTGCCAGCACTCTTCCGGGCGAGCAGTACTTC. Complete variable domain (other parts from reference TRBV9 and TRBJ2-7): DSGVTQTPKHLITATGQRVTLRCSPRSGDLSVYWYQQSLDQGLQFLIQYYNGEERAKGNILERFSAQQFPDLHSELNLSSLELGDSALYFCASTLPGEQYFGPGTRLTVT.

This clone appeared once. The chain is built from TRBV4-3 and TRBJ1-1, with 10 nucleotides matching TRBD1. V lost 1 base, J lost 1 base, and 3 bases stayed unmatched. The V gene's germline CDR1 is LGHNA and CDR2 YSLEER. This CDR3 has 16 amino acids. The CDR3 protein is CASSQATGGQNTEAFF. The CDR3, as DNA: TGCGCCAGCAGCCAAGCGACAGGGGGCCAGAACACTGAAGCTTTCTTT.

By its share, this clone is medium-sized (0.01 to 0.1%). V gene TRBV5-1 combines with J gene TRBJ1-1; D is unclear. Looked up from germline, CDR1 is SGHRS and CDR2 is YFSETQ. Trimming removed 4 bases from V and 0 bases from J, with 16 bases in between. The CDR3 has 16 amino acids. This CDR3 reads CASSQGGGVMNTEAFF. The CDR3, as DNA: TGCGCCAGCAGCCAAGGCGGCGGGGTGATGAACACTGAAGCTTTCTTT.

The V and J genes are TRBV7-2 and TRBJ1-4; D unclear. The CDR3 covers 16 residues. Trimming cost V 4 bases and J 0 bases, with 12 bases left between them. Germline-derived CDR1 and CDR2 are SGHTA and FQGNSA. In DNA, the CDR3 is TGTGCCAGCAGCTCCCATAGATATGCAACTAATGAAAAACTGTTTTTT. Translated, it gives CASSSHRYATNEKLFF. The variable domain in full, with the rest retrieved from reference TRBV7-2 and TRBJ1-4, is GAGVSQSPSNKVTEKGKDVELRCDPISGHTALYWYRQSLGQGLEFLIYFQGNSAPDKSGLPSDRFSAERTGGSVSTLTIQRTQQEDSAVYLCASSSHRYATNEKLFFGSGTQLSVL.

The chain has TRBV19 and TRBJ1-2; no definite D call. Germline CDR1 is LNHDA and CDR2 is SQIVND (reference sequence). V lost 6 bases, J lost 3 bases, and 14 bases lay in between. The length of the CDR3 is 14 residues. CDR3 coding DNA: TGTGCCAGTAGAAGACCGACAATGGACTATGGCTACACCTTC. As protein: CASRRPTMDYGYTF.

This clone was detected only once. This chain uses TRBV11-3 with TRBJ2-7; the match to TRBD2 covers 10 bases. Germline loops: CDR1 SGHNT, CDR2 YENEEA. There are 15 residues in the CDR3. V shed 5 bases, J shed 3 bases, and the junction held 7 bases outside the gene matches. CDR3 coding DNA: TGTGCCAGCAGCCCCTCTAGCGGGGGACACTACGAGCAGTACTTC. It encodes CASSPSSGGHYEQYF. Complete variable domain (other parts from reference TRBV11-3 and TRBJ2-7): EAGVVQSPRYKIIEKKQPVAFWCNPISGHNTLYWYLQNLGQGPELLIRYENEEAVDDSQLPKDRFSAERLKGVDSTLKIQPAELGDSAVYLCASSPSSGGHYEQYFGPGTRLTVT.

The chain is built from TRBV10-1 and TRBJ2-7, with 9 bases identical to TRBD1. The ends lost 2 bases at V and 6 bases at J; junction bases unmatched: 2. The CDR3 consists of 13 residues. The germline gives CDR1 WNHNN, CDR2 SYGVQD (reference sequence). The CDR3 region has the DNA TGCGCCAGCAGTGAGGGACAGGGGATCGAGCAGTACTTC. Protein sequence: CASSEGQGIEQYF.

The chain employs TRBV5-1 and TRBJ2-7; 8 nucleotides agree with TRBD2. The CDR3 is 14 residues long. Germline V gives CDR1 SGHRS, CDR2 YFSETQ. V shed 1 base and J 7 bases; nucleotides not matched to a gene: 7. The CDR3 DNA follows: TGCGCCAGCAGCTTGCCGGGGGGGGCTGAGGAGCAGTACTTC. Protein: CASSLPGGAEEQYF.

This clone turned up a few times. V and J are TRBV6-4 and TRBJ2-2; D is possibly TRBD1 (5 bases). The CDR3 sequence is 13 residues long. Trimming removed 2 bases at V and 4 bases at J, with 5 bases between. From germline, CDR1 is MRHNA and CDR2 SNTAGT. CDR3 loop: CASSDRGTGELFF. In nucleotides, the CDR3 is TGTGCCAGCAGTGACAGGGGCACCGGGGAGCTGTTTTTT.

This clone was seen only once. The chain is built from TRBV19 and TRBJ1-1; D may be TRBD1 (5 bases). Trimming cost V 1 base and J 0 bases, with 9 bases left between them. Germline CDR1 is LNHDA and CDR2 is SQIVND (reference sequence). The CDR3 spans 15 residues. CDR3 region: CASSIGAGMNTEAFF. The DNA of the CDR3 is TGTGCCAGTAGTATAGGGGCAGGGATGAACACTGAAGCTTTCTTT.

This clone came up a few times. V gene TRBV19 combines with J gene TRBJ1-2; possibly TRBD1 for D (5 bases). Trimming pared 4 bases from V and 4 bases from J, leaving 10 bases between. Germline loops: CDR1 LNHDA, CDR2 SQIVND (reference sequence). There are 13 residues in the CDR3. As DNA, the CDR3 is TGTGCCAGTAGTACCCAAGGGGCCTATGGCTACACCTTC. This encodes CASSTQGAYGYTF.

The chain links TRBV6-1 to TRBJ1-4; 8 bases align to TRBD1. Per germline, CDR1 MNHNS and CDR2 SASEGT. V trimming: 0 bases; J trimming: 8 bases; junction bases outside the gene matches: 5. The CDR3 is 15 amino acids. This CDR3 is CASSEASGGGEKLFF. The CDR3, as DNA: TGTGCCAGCAGTGAAGCCTCAGGGGGCGGGGAAAAACTGTTTTTT.

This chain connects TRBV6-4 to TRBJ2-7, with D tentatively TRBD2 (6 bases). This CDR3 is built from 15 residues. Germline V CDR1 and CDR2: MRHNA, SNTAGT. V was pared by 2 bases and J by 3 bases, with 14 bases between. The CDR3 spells CASSDPTGEDYEQYF. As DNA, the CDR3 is TGTGCCAGCAGTGACCCGACGGGGGAGGACTACGAGCAGTACTTC.

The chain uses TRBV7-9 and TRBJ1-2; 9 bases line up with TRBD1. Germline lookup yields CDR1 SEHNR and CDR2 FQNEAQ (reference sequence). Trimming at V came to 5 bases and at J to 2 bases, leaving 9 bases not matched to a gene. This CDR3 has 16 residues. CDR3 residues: CASSPTTGGLNYGYTF. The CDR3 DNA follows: TGTGCCAGCAGCCCCACGACAGGGGGACTGAACTATGGCTACACCTTC.

The DNA of the CDR3 is TGTGCCAGCAGTTTCTCCTGGGGGCTAGCGGGGGTAGAGACCCAGTACTTC. The encoded protein is CASSFSWGLAGVETQYF. V gene TRBV27 combines with J gene TRBJ2-5, with 10 bases that match TRBD2. The CDR3 has 17 amino acids. V lost 3 bases, J lost 4 bases, and 11 bases stayed unmatched. Germline V gene lookup returns CDR1 MNHEY and CDR2 SMNVEV (reference sequence).

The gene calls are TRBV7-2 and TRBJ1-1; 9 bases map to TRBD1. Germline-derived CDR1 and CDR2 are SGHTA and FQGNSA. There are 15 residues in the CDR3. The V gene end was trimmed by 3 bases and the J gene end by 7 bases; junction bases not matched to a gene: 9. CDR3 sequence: CASSLRGQGSVEAFF. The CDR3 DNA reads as TGTGCCAGCAGCTTGAGGGGACAGGGATCCGTTGAAGCTTTCTTT. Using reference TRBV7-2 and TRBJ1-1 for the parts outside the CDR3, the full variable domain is GAGVSQSPSNKVTEKGKDVELRCDPISGHTALYWYRQSLGQGLEFLIYFQGNSAPDKSGLPSDRFSAERTGGSVSTLTIQRTQQEDSAVYLCASSLRGQGSVEAFFGQGTRLTVV.

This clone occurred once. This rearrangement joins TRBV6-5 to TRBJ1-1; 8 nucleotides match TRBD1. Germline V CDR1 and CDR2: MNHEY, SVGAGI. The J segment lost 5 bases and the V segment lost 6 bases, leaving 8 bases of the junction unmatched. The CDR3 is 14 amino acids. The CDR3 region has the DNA TGTGCCAGCAGGTTCAGGGGGCCCGGGACTGAAGCTTTCTTT. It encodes CASRFRGPGTEAFF.

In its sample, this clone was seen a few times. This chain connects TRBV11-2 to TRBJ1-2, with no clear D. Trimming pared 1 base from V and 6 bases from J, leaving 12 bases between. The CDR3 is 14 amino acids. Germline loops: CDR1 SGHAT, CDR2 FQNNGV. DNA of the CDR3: TGTGCCAGCAGCTTAGCGGCGGGGTCGGATGGCTACACCTTC. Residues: CASSLAAGSDGYTF.

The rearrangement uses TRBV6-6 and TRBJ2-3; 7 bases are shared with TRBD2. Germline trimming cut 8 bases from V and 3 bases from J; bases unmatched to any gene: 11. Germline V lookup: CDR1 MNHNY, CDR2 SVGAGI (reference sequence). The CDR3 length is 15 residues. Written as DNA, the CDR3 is TGTGCCAGCGGACGGGGGGTTATAGGAACAGATACGCAGTATTTT. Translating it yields CASGRGVIGTDTQYF.